What follows describes a single T cell receptor beta chain. The antigen remains undetermined. This sample is drawn from a study of cytomegalovirus exposure and HLA in healthy donors. Looking at the study overall: In a later analysis, the 120 or so validation repertoires were reported to have used the same platform as the approximately 690 first-cohort repertoires. Study results and limitations: The study put about 180 TCR beta chains on its list as cytomegalovirus-associated. Specific recognition of CMV antigens was confirmed in vitro for a few chains (all CMV-associated).

This CDR3 has 13 residues. Germline lookup yields CDR1 SGHRS and CDR2 YFSETQ. Trimming took 3 bases from V and 12 from J, leaving 18 bases between them. The data were produced by immunoSEQ multiplex PCR, yet TCRdb's version contains in-frame clones alone and is incomplete. The sample has some 170,000 clones; about 86% are singletons. V and J are TRBV5-1 and TRBJ1-2; TRBD1 is a possible D gene (5 bases). The sequenced sample was PBMCs. The sequence was collected from a woman in her 30s in good health and CMV-seronegative. CDR3 amino acids: CASSYVQGRVDTF. The CDR3, as DNA: TGCGCCAGCAGCTACGTACAAGGCAGGGTGGACACCTTC. Using reference TRBV5-1 and TRBJ1-2 for the parts outside the CDR3, the full variable domain is KAGVTQTPRYLIKTRGQQVTLSCSPISGHRSVSWYQQTPGQGLQFLFEYFSETQRNKGNFPGRFSGRQFSNSRSEMNVSTLELGDSALYLCASSYVQGRVDTFGSGTRLTVV.